The 30 T cell receptor beta chains listed next were all sequenced from one sample in a study of T cell repertoires in cytomegalovirus infection. TCRdb passed the reads through MiXCR, listing each CDR3 protein once. The table has about 830,000 distinct CDR3 sequences, about 30% seen once. No antigens are known for them. This sample comprised cultured CD8+ T cells from PBMCs, obtained from culture after CMV antigen stimulation. The source of these receptors is a human donor in good health (CMV status not recorded). Some clones in this sample may be carry-over from other donors' samples.

The genes are TRBV27 and TRBJ1-2; D might be TRBD1 (5 bases). With 5 bases removed from V and 6 bases from J, the gap between germline ends came to 13 bases. Germline V gene lookup returns CDR1 MNHEY and CDR2 SMNVEV (reference sequence). The CDR3 totals 13 residues. CDR3 DNA: TGTGCCAGCAGTCTCTCCGGGGACGATGGCTACACCTTC. The encoded protein is CASSLSGDDGYTF.

This clonotype was counted many times. This chain uses TRBV12-5 with TRBJ1-2; D unclear. Trimming cost V 3 bases and J 6 bases, with 29 bases left between them. CDR1 and CDR2 (germline): LGHNT, FRNRAP. This CDR3 comprises 19 residues. CDR3 sequence: CASGFYPAVPGDTRDGYTF. For the CDR3, the DNA is TGTGCTAGTGGTTTTTACCCAGCCGTTCCGGGCGACACTAGGGATGGCTACACCTTC. The whole variable domain, filled in from reference TRBV12-5 and TRBJ1-2, reads DARVTQTPRHKVTEMGQEVTMRCQPILGHNTVFWYRQTMMQGLELLAYFRNRAPLDDSGMPKDRFSAEMPDATLATLKIQPSEPRDSAVYFCASGFYPAVPGDTRDGYTFGSGTRLTVV.

The chain couples TRBV4-2 to TRBJ2-1, with TRBD1 identical over 10 bases. The CDR3 is made up of 18 amino acids. V dropped 1 base and J dropped 4; count of bases not matched to a gene: 10. In germline, CDR1 is LGHNA, CDR2 YNFKEQ. The CDR3 is CASSQAWGTGATYNEQFF. The CDR3 nucleotides read TGTGCCAGCAGCCAAGCCTGGGGGACAGGGGCGACGTACAATGAGCAGTTCTTC.

This clonotype was seen only a few times. The V gene is TRBV4-3, the J gene TRBJ1-5; no clear D. The length of the CDR3 is 14 residues. In germline, CDR1 is LGHNA, CDR2 YSLEER. Between the trimmed V and J ends, which lost 1 base and 9 bases, there was a span of 13 bases. CDR3 sequence reads: CASSQVPEMVPQHF. The CDR3 DNA reads TGCGCCAGCAGCCAAGTCCCGGAGATGGTGCCCCAGCATTTT.

The chain employs TRBV12-3 or TRBV12-4 and TRBJ1-2; TRBD1 is a possible D gene (5 bases). The CDR3 has 17 amino acids. The V gene lost 3 bases and the J gene lost 4 bases, with 21 bases spanning the gap. CDR3 amino acids: CASSFSLGTLSSYGYTF. The CDR3 coding sequence is TGTGCCAGCAGTTTTAGTTTGGGGACTTTATCGAGCTATGGCTACACCTTC.

At least ten counts were recorded for this clonotype. The chain is built from TRBV5-1 and TRBJ1-4; unclear D gene. V was trimmed by 4 bases and J by 0 bases, leaving 10 bases between them. This CDR3 spans 15 amino acids. Germline loops: CDR1 SGHRS, CDR2 YFSETQ. CDR3 in DNA: TGCGCCAGCAGCCCGACGGAGGCAACTAATGAAAAACTGTTTTTT. This translates into CASSPTEATNEKLFF.

In this sample, this clonotype turned up a few times. This chain connects TRBV7-2 to TRBJ2-3; 8 bases are a match to TRBD2. The CDR3 totals 16 residues. Germline-derived CDR1 and CDR2 are SGHTA and FQGNSA. V lost 4 bases and J lost 0; bases outside the gene matches: 6. CDR3 bases: TGTGCCAGCAGCTCTTGGGGACTAGGTAGCACAGATACGCAGTATTTT. Protein: CASSSWGLGSTDTQYF. Based on the CDR3 plus reference TRBV7-2 and TRBJ2-3, the full variable domain is GAGVSQSPSNKVTEKGKDVELRCDPISGHTALYWYRQSLGQGLEFLIYFQGNSAPDKSGLPSDRFSAERTGGSVSTLTIQRTQQEDSAVYLCASSSWGLGSTDTQYFGPGTRLTVL.

Only a few counts were recorded for this clonotype. The genes are TRBV12-3 or TRBV12-4 and TRBJ2-6, with D unclear. The CDR3 consists of 14 residues. The V gene lost 0 bases and the J gene lost 2 bases, with 2 bases spanning the gap. As DNA, the CDR3 is TGTGCCAGCAGTTTAGCCGCTGGGGCCAACGTCCTGACTTTC. Protein sequence: CASSLAAGANVLTF.

The V and J genes are TRBV6-2 or TRBV6-3 and TRBJ1-5, with 11 nucleotides matching TRBD1. Germline-derived CDR1 and CDR2 are MNHEY and SVGEGT. After removal of 7 bases from V and 6 bases from J, the junction contained 11 bases not matched to a gene. This CDR3 contains 16 residues. CDR3 loop: CASTLPGQGVSQPQHF. The CDR3 bases are TGTGCCAGCACTTTACCGGGACAGGGGGTGAGTCAGCCCCAGCATTTT.

Ten or more counts support this clonotype. The genes are TRBV7-6 and TRBJ2-2, with unresolved D. V was clipped by 2 bases and J by 5 bases, with 18 bases between them. Germline V gives CDR1 SGHVS, CDR2 FNYEAQ. This CDR3 comprises 17 residues. In nucleotides, the CDR3 is TGTGCCAGCAGCTTAAGCCCACTGAAGGCAAGGACCGGGGAGCTGTTTTTT. Residues: CASSLSPLKARTGELFF.

This clonotype appeared a few times. This rearrangement joins TRBV7-6 to TRBJ1-1, with a weak D call TRBD1 (6 bases). The length of the CDR3 is 16 residues. Trimming removed 1 base from V and 1 base from J, with 13 bases in between. The germline V gene encodes CDR1 SGHVS and CDR2 FNYEAQ. The CDR3 nucleotides are TGTGCCAGCAGCTTAGGGGGGGGGGCCCCGAACACTGAAGCTTTCTTT. Amino acids: CASSLGGGAPNTEAFF.

This clonotype appeared once. The chain carries TRBV2 and TRBJ1-2; D is unclear. The CDR3 loop spans 14 amino acids. V lost 4 bases, J lost 8 bases, and 17 bases lay in between. From germline, CDR1 is SNHLY and CDR2 FYNNEI. CDR3 nucleotide sequence: TGTGCCAGCAGTGTTTCAGGCGGCCGTAGGGGCTACACCTTC. It is translated as CASSVSGGRRGYTF.

Ten or more counts support this clonotype. The V gene is TRBV20-1, the J gene TRBJ2-2; possibly TRBD1 for D (6 bases). From germline, CDR1 is DFQATT and CDR2 SNEGSKA (reference sequence). The length of the CDR3 is 13 residues. V lost 8 bases and J 1 base, leaving 11 bases between the germline ends. The CDR3 spells CSTKGQNTGELFF. In DNA form, the CDR3 reads TGCAGTACCAAGGGACAGAACACCGGGGAGCTGTTTTTT.

This clonotype was seen a few times. This chain links TRBV7-9 with TRBJ2-1; D might be TRBD1 (6 bases). The V gene's germline CDR1 is SEHNR and CDR2 FQNEAQ (reference sequence). Trimming cost V 4 bases and J 10 bases, with 14 bases left between them. The CDR3 totals 13 residues. CDR3 sequence: CASSSNRVYEQFF. The CDR3 region has the DNA TGTGCCAGCAGCTCGAACAGGGTCTACGAGCAGTTCTTC.

The chain employs TRBV6-8 and TRBJ1-1, with D perhaps matching TRBD1 (6 bases). The V gene lost 5 bases and the J gene lost 5 bases, with 15 bases spanning the gap. Germline V gene sequence: CDR1 MNHGY, CDR2 SAAAGT. This CDR3 comprises 14 residues. The CDR3: CASSIRNRETEAFF. The CDR3 DNA is TGTGCCAGCAGTATCCGGAACAGGGAAACTGAAGCTTTCTTT.

J is TRBJ1-2 and V is TRBV20-1, with 7 bases fitting TRBD1. CDR3 size: 13 residues. The ends lost 6 bases at V and 0 bases at J; junction bases unmatched: 4. Per the germline V gene, CDR1 is DFQATT and CDR2 is SNEGSKA (reference sequence). The CDR3 DNA reads as TGCAGTGCACTGGACAGGACTAACTATGGCTACACCTTC. This sequence encodes CSALDRTNYGYTF.

The J gene is TRBJ1-4, the V gene TRBV27; 7 positions match TRBD1. CDR1 is MNHEY and CDR2 is SMNVEV in the germline V gene (reference sequence). The CDR3 sequence is 15 residues long. J was trimmed by 3 bases and V by 6 bases; bases with no gene match: 7. Written as DNA, the CDR3 is TGTGCCAGCAGGTCCCGACAGGGATCTAATGAAAAACTGTTTTTT. This gives the protein CASRSRQGSNEKLFF.

The V gene is TRBV6-6, the J gene TRBJ2-2, with 10 positions matching TRBD2. The V gene's germline CDR1 is MNHNY and CDR2 SVGAGI (reference sequence). J was trimmed by 1 base and V by 7 bases; bases with no gene match: 3. This CDR3 region has 15 residues. The CDR3 DNA is TGTGCCAGCACTAGCGGGGGCGGGAACACCGGGGAGCTGTTTTTT. This sequence encodes CASTSGGGNTGELFF.

The rearrangement uses TRBV28 and TRBJ1-1; no clear D gene. The CDR3 runs to 13 residues. The V and J ends lost 5 bases and 3 bases respectively, with 10 bases between them. Germline loops: CDR1 MDHEN, CDR2 SYDVKM. The CDR3 here is CASSKTGYTEAFF. The CDR3 region has the DNA TGTGCCAGCAGTAAGACTGGGTACACTGAAGCTTTCTTT.

This clonotype was picked up many times. The chain employs TRBV7-2 and TRBJ2-7, with 7 bases matching TRBD1. The CDR3 is 15 amino acids. From germline, CDR1 is SGHTA and CDR2 FQGNSA. Trimming removed 1 base from V and 2 bases from J; junction bases left unmatched: 5. The CDR3 spells CASSLGGQSPYEQYF. Here the CDR3 DNA reads TGTGCCAGCAGCTTAGGGGGACAGTCGCCCTACGAGCAGTACTTC.

The chain carries TRBV19 and TRBJ2-7; a weak D match, TRBD1 (6 bases). Germline V CDR1 and CDR2: LNHDA, SQIVND (reference sequence). Trimming cost V 5 bases and J 3 bases, with 14 bases left between them. There are 14 residues in the CDR3. The CDR3 DNA is TGTGCCAGTAGTCCGGGGACATTTAACTACGAGCAGTACTTC. Residues: CASSPGTFNYEQYF.

This clonotype has a handful of counts. The chain recombines TRBV28 with TRBJ2-7, with D tentatively TRBD1 (6 bases). V was trimmed by 6 bases and J by 2 bases, leaving 14 bases between them. Per germline, CDR1 MDHEN and CDR2 SYDVKM. The CDR3 length is 14 residues. The DNA for the CDR3 is TGTGCCAGCAGCCCCAGGGGAATCACCTACGAGCAGTACGTC. Amino acid sequence: CASSPRGITYEQYV.

In this sample, this clonotype turned up many times. The chain is built from TRBV7-2 and TRBJ1-1; weak D call: TRBD1 (6 bases). Germline lookup yields CDR1 SGHTA and CDR2 FQGNSA. This CDR3 has 12 amino acids. The V gene lost 8 bases and the J gene lost 7 bases, with 14 bases spanning the gap. CDR3 residues: CASLGGGIEAFF. CDR3 coding DNA: TGTGCCAGCCTCGGGGGCGGTATTGAAGCTTTCTTT. The entire variable domain, with the rest obtained from reference TRBV7-2 and TRBJ1-1, is as follows: GAGVSQSPSNKVTEKGKDVELRCDPISGHTALYWYRQSLGQGLEFLIYFQGNSAPDKSGLPSDRFSAERTGGSVSTLTIQRTQQEDSAVYLCASLGGGIEAFFGQGTRLTVV.

V and J are TRBV19 and TRBJ1-2; 12 positions agree with TRBD1. The germline V gene has CDR1 LNHDA and CDR2 SQIVND (reference sequence). Trimming cost V 3 bases and J 6 bases; bases outside gene matches: 5. The CDR3 spans 15 residues. In DNA form, the CDR3 reads TGTGCCAGTAGTATTGGGACAGGGGGCGTAAATGGCTACACCTTC. It codes for CASSIGTGGVNGYTF.

This clonotype has a count of ten or more. The gene calls are TRBV7-6 and TRBJ2-1, with 14 bases identical to TRBD2. V shed 3 bases and J 5 bases; nucleotides not matched to a gene: 3. This CDR3 region has 16 residues. The germline V gene encodes CDR1 SGHVS and CDR2 FNYEAQ. The CDR3 coding sequence is TGTGCCAGCAGCTTCAGGGGACTAGCGGGGGACAATGAGCAGTTCTTC. As protein: CASSFRGLAGDNEQFF.

This clonotype occurred a few times. The genes are TRBV7-9 and TRBJ2-7, with D unresolved. The CDR3 is 16 amino acids. Trimming shortened V by 5 bases and J by 0 bases, and 17 bases separated the two germline ends. Germline loops: CDR1 SEHNR, CDR2 FQNEAQ (reference sequence). The CDR3 DNA reads TGTGCCAGCAGCGGCTGGAAGGACGGGCGCTCCTACGAGCAGTACTTC. This codes for CASSGWKDGRSYEQYF.

This chain uses TRBV7-3 with TRBJ2-3; either TRBD1 or TRBD2 may supply D (5 bases each). Germline assignment: CDR1 SGHTA and CDR2 FQGTGA. CDR3 size: 13 residues. The V and J ends lost 5 bases and 4 bases respectively, with 10 bases between them. CDR3 loop: CASSVLGADTQYF. Here the CDR3 DNA reads TGTGCCAGCAGCGTGTTGGGGGCAGATACGCAGTATTTT.

This clonotype was seen many times. V usage is TRBV7-9 and J usage is TRBJ2-3; TRBD1 aligns across 8 bases. V trimming: 10 bases; J trimming: 3 bases; junction bases outside the gene matches: 9. Germline values: CDR1 SEHNR, CDR2 FQNEAQ (reference sequence). The CDR3 runs 14 residues. CDR3 sequence reads: CATLWTGSTDTQYF. CDR3 nucleotides: TGTGCCACCCTCTGGACAGGGTCAACAGATACGCAGTATTTT.

This clonotype appeared many times. V usage is TRBV7-2 and J usage is TRBJ2-3; 7 bases align to TRBD1. V was pared by 0 bases and J by 2 bases, with 8 bases of the junction left unmatched. The CDR3 length is 17 residues. CDR1 SGHTA and CDR2 FQGNSA come from the germline V gene. The CDR3 is CASSLARQGSFTDTQYF. DNA of the CDR3: TGTGCCAGCAGCTTAGCGAGACAGGGAAGTTTCACAGATACGCAGTATTTT.

The V gene is TRBV10-3, the J gene TRBJ2-2; D is unclear. CDR1 is ENHRY and CDR2 is SYGVKD in the germline V gene. CDR3 length equals 16 residues. V dropped 4 bases and J dropped 0 bases, with 12 bases sitting between them. Here the CDR3 reads CAISGSHNTNTGELFF. The CDR3 DNA sequence: TGTGCCATCAGTGGGAGTCATAACACGAACACCGGGGAGCTGTTTTTT.